What follows are 29 T cell receptor beta chains derived from one specimen sequenced in a study of blood T cell repertoires in COVID-19. Only in-frame clones appear in the TCRdb table, and some are missing; sequencing was by immunoSEQ multiplex PCR. The sample contains some 97,000 clones, 70% to 90% of which appear only once. Sample: peripheral blood. The receptors were gathered from a human donor in a cohort sampled during active COVID-19.

The J gene is TRBJ1-3, the V gene TRBV5-4, with 9 nucleotides matching TRBD1. The CDR3 loop spans 17 amino acids. The V gene end was trimmed by 0 bases and the J gene end by 4 bases; junction bases not matched to a gene: 8. The germline V gene has CDR1 SGHNT and CDR2 YYREEE (reference sequence). The CDR3 here is CASSLGPGQGFGNTIYF. In nucleotides, the CDR3 is TGTGCCAGCAGCTTGGGTCCGGGACAGGGCTTCGGAAACACCATATATTTT.

This clone was counted only a few times. The chain joins TRBV5-4 to TRBJ1-1; 7 bases match TRBD1. The CDR3 contains 15 residues. V trimming: 1 base; J trimming: 6 bases; junction bases outside the gene matches: 9. In germline, CDR1 is SGHNT, CDR2 YYREEE (reference sequence). CDR3 protein: CASSLITGVAPEAFF. The DNA for the CDR3 is TGTGCCAGCAGCTTGATCACAGGGGTAGCACCTGAAGCTTTCTTT.

The chain joins TRBV2 to TRBJ1-6; 7 bases fit TRBD1. J gave up 10 bases and V 0 bases, and 12 bases lay outside the gene matches. From germline, CDR1 is SNHLY and CDR2 FYNNEI. The CDR3 is 17 amino acids. The CDR3 DNA follows: TGTGCCAGCAGTGAAGCGCCCGGGACAGCGCTGAACTCACCCCTCCACTTT. This sequence encodes CASSEAPGTALNSPLHF. Full variable domain (remainder filled in from reference TRBV2 and TRBJ1-6): EPEVTQTPSHQVTQMGQEVILRCVPISNHLYFYWYRQILGQKVEFLVSFYNNEISEKSEIFDDQFSVERPDGSNFTLKIRSTKLEDSAMYFCASSEAPGTALNSPLHFGNGTRLTVT.

The chain is built from TRBV7-9 and TRBJ1-4; D is unresolved. CDR1 and CDR2 (germline): SEHNR, FQNEAQ (reference sequence). This CDR3 region has 13 residues. Trimming left V 5 bases short and J 7 bases short, with 11 bases between. The CDR3 loop reads CASSPGAGEKLFF. Here the CDR3 DNA reads TGTGCCAGCAGCCCCGGCGCGGGTGAAAAACTGTTTTTT.

This chain joins TRBV10-3 and TRBJ2-3; 7 nucleotides agree with TRBD2. V lost 6 bases to trimming and J lost 1 base; unmatched junction nucleotides: 13. Germline CDR1 reads ENHRY; CDR2 reads SYGVKD. The length of the CDR3 is 17 residues. CDR3: CAIRDPSILAGTDTQYF. CDR3 sequence (DNA): TGTGCCATCAGAGACCCCTCGATCCTAGCGGGCACAGATACGCAGTATTTT.

V usage is TRBV2 and J usage is TRBJ2-2, with unresolved D. The CDR3 has 11 amino acids. Germline-derived CDR1 and CDR2 are SNHLY and FYNNEI. The V gene lost 3 bases and the J gene lost 7 bases, with 3 bases spanning the gap. CDR3 DNA sequence: TGTGCCAGCAGTGAGAGCGGGGAGCTGTTTTTT. It is translated as CASSESGELFF.

The chain combines TRBV7-6 with TRBJ1-3, with 9 bases lining up with TRBD1. The CDR3 runs 16 residues. From germline, CDR1 is SGHVS and CDR2 FNYEAQ. Trimming removed 5 bases from V and 3 bases from J; junction bases left unmatched: 8. CDR3 DNA: TGTGCCAGCAGCCCTCCAAACAGGGGGCTTGGAAACACCATATATTTT. It specifies CASSPPNRGLGNTIYF.

V and J are TRBV19 and TRBJ2-5; unclear D gene. The CDR3 consists of 13 residues. CDR1 is LNHDA, CDR2 SQIVND, per germline (reference sequence). V was trimmed by 4 bases and J by 5 bases, leaving 11 bases between them. CDR3 loop: CASSRARSETQYF. CDR3 nucleotide sequence: TGTGCCAGTAGTAGAGCGCGGAGTGAGACCCAGTACTTC.

The CDR3 is CASSVGQLYGYTF. DNA for the CDR3: TGTGCCAGCAGTGTGGGACAGCTCTATGGCTACACCTTC. The chain combines TRBV9 with TRBJ1-2; TRBD1 aligns across 7 bases. CDR1 and CDR2 (germline): SGDLS, YYNGEE. With 5 bases clipped from V and 4 bases from J, the junction kept 5 bases outside the gene matches. The CDR3 is 13 amino acids.

The count of this clone is one. The chain has TRBV6-1 and TRBJ1-6; 8 bases match TRBD1. From germline, CDR1 is MNHNS and CDR2 SASEGT. Trimming took 4 bases from V and 7 from J; bases not matched to a gene: 9. The CDR3 totals 16 residues. The CDR3 sequence: CASSAFEGTGNSPLHF. The CDR3, as DNA: TGTGCCAGCAGTGCGTTCGAGGGGACAGGCAATTCACCCCTCCACTTT.

This clone has just one count. V and J are TRBV7-9 and TRBJ1-3; tentative D call: TRBD1 (6 bases). The CDR3 consists of 16 residues. V was shortened by 2 bases and J by 3 bases, with 14 bases between the two germline ends. In germline, CDR1 is SEHNR, CDR2 FQNEAQ (reference sequence). The CDR3 protein is CASSLSLDRNGNTIYF. The CDR3, as DNA: TGTGCCAGCAGCTTAAGTCTCGACAGGAATGGAAACACCATATATTTT.

The J gene is TRBJ2-4, the V gene TRBV5-6; the match to TRBD1 covers 7 bases. This CDR3 spans 14 amino acids. Germline V gene data show CDR1 as SGHDT and CDR2 as YYEEEE. V shed 5 bases and J 7 bases; nucleotides not matched to a gene: 9. CDR3 nucleotides: TGTGCCAGCAGTGTTGAGGGGGCGACGAACATTCAGTACTTC. This encodes CASSVEGATNIQYF.

The chain couples TRBV6-6 to TRBJ1-1, with D possibly being TRBD1 (5 bases). The CDR3 has 16 amino acids. V lost 5 bases to trimming and J lost 2 bases, with 18 bases between them. Germline CDR1 is MNHNY and CDR2 is SVGAGI (reference sequence). The CDR3 loop reads CASSPLGEGENTEAFF. CDR3 DNA: TGTGCCAGCAGTCCTTTGGGGGAGGGCGAAAACACTGAAGCTTTCTTT.

The V and J genes are TRBV4-1 and TRBJ2-7, with 9 nucleotides matching TRBD2. After removal of 5 bases from V and 1 base from J, the junction contained 6 bases not matched to a gene. Germline-derived CDR1 and CDR2 are MGHRA and YSYEKL. CDR3 length: 15 residues. CDR3 amino acids: CASSTPTSGSYEQYF. The CDR3 nucleotides read TGCGCCAGCAGCACACCAACTAGCGGGTCCTACGAGCAGTACTTC.

The chain recombines TRBV9 with TRBJ2-3, with D tentatively TRBD2 (7 bases). The germline V gene encodes CDR1 SGDLS and CDR2 YYNGEE. Trimming removed 3 bases from V and 3 bases from J, with 14 bases in between. The CDR3 length is 15 residues. The CDR3 nucleotides are TGTGCCAGCAGCGCGGTTGGGAGGGGGACAGATACGCAGTATTTT. Translation: CASSAVGRGTDTQYF.

This rearrangement joins TRBV3-1 (or the pseudogene TRBV3-2) to TRBJ2-1; TRBD2 matches 14 bases. Germline CDR1 is LGHDT and CDR2 is YNNKEL (reference sequence). This CDR3 is 16 amino acids long. Trimming at V came to 4 bases and at J to 12 bases, leaving 11 bases not matched to a gene. CDR3 protein: CASSRPGLAGEVGQFF. DNA for the CDR3: TGTGCCAGCAGCCGCCCGGGACTAGCGGGAGAAGTGGGGCAGTTCTTC.

This clone was seen just once. J is TRBJ2-2 and V is TRBV30; D not resolved. Germline CDR1 is GTSNPN and CDR2 is SVGIG (reference sequence). The germline V and J ends were trimmed by 0 bases and 8 bases, with 10 bases remaining between them. The CDR3 totals 13 residues. The CDR3 region has the DNA TGTGCCTGGAGTGTTGTGGCCCCTGGGGAGCTGTTTTTT. This codes for CAWSVVAPGELFF.

The gene calls are TRBV30 and TRBJ2-1; 10 nucleotides line up with TRBD2. The CDR3 runs to 15 residues. Trimming cost V 0 bases and J 6 bases; bases outside gene matches: 5. Germline assignment: CDR1 GTSNPN and CDR2 SVGIG (reference sequence). DNA of the CDR3: TGTGCCTGGAGTGTCGAACTAGCGGGACCCAATGAGCAGTTCTTC. Translated: CAWSVELAGPNEQFF. Based on the CDR3 plus reference TRBV30 and TRBJ2-1, the full variable domain is SQTIHQWPATLVQPVGSPLSLECTVEGTSNPNLYWYRQAAGRGLQLLFYSVGIGQISSEVPQNLSASRPQDRQFILSSKKLLLSDSGFYLCAWSVELAGPNEQFFGPGTRLTVL.

V gene TRBV19 combines with J gene TRBJ2-2; 8 nucleotides agree with TRBD1. V dropped 3 bases and J dropped 5; count of bases not matched to a gene: 5. CDR1 is LNHDA and CDR2 is SQIVND in the germline V gene (reference sequence). The CDR3 has 15 amino acids. Here the CDR3 reads CASSIGQGWTGELFF. The DNA for the CDR3 is TGTGCCAGTAGTATTGGACAGGGCTGGACCGGGGAGCTGTTTTTT. Filled out from reference TRBV19 and TRBJ2-2, the complete variable domain reads DGGITQSPKYLFRKEGQNVTLSCEQNLNHDAMYWYRQDPGQGLRLIYYSQIVNDFQKGDIAEGYSVSREKKESFPLTVTSAQKNPTAFYLCASSIGQGWTGELFFGEGSRLTVL.

V and J are TRBV6-1 and TRBJ2-1; D perhaps matches TRBD1 (5 bases). The ends were cut back, 3 bases at V and 0 bases at J, with 9 bases in the middle. The CDR3 extends over 15 amino acids. CDR1 and CDR2 from the germline V gene are MNHNS and SASEGT. The CDR3 nucleotides are TGTGCCAGCAGTGAGGGGCGGCTCTCCTACAATGAGCAGTTCTTC. Translation: CASSEGRLSYNEQFF.

The chain's CDR3 is CASVSVNTDTQYF. CDR3 DNA sequence: TGTGCCAGCGTAAGCGTAAACACAGATACGCAGTATTTT. The V and J genes are TRBV28 and TRBJ2-3; D is unresolved. Trimming removed 8 bases at V and 2 bases at J, with 11 bases between. The CDR3 contains 13 residues. In germline, CDR1 is MDHEN, CDR2 SYDVKM.

The table lists this clone with a few counts. This rearrangement joins TRBV6-1 to TRBJ1-5; D is unclear. CDR1 and CDR2 (germline): MNHNS, SASEGT. The CDR3 runs 13 residues. V was cut by 3 bases and J by 5 bases, with 8 bases left in between. CDR3 in DNA: TGTGCCAGCAGTGATAGATGGTATCAGCCCCAGCATTTT. As protein: CASSDRWYQPQHF.

This chain connects TRBV4-1 to TRBJ2-5; possible D gene TRBD1, 6 bases. Trimming took 2 bases from V and 2 from J, leaving 9 bases between them. Germline CDR1 and CDR2: MGHRA and YSYEKL. The CDR3 is made up of 14 amino acids. The CDR3 nucleotides are TGCGCCAGCAGCCAAAAGGACAGTCAAGAGACCCAGTACTTC. As protein: CASSQKDSQETQYF.

The count of this clone is one. V is TRBV4-1 and J is TRBJ1-1; no firm D call. The CDR3 runs to 13 residues. With 0 bases removed from V and 5 bases from J, the gap between germline ends came to 7 bases. The germline V gene has CDR1 MGHRA and CDR2 YSYEKL. The CDR3 here is CASSQERGTEAFF. Here the CDR3 DNA reads TGCGCCAGCAGCCAAGAACGAGGGACTGAAGCTTTCTTT.

The chain recombines TRBV28 with TRBJ2-2; 11 bases agree with TRBD1. Losses at the gene ends were 6 bases for V and 4 bases for J; bases not matched to a gene: 7. The CDR3 loop spans 16 amino acids. The germline V gene has CDR1 MDHEN and CDR2 SYDVKM. The CDR3 bases are TGTGCCAGCAGCGTTCCGGGACAGGGGGGCACCGGGGAGCTGTTTTTT. It codes for CASSVPGQGGTGELFF.

The genes are TRBV4-1 and TRBJ2-1; no clear D gene. This CDR3 is 15 amino acids long. Trimming pared 2 bases from V and 3 bases from J, leaving 11 bases between. CDR1 is MGHRA and CDR2 is YSYEKL in the germline V gene. The chain's CDR3 is CASSQLRQDYNEQFF. The CDR3 bases are TGCGCCAGCAGCCAACTCCGCCAGGACTACAATGAGCAGTTCTTC.

V gene TRBV27 combines with J gene TRBJ2-7; possibly TRBD1 for D (6 bases). The CDR3 loop spans 14 amino acids. V was pared by 5 bases and J by 0 bases, with 11 bases between. Per the germline V gene, CDR1 is MNHEY and CDR2 is SMNVEV (reference sequence). The CDR3 is CASSLGGPSYEQYF. The CDR3 DNA is TGTGCCAGCAGTCTAGGGGGTCCCTCCTACGAGCAGTACTTC.

The chain joins TRBV15 to TRBJ2-2; TRBD1 is a possible D gene (6 bases). Germline assignment: CDR1 LNHNV and CDR2 YYDKDF (reference sequence). V lost 0 bases and J lost 8, with 13 bases in between. The CDR3 sequence is 15 residues long. DNA of the CDR3: TGTGCCACCAGCAGAGAGAACAGGGCTGGGGGGGAGCTGTTTTTT. Encoded protein: CATSRENRAGGELFF.

The V and J genes are TRBV5-6 and TRBJ1-1; 8 bases are a match to TRBD1. V lost 1 base and J lost 1; bases outside the gene matches: 6. The CDR3 is made up of 16 amino acids. Germline values: CDR1 SGHDT, CDR2 YYEEEE. The CDR3: CASSLWQGARNTEAFF. As DNA, the CDR3 is TGTGCCAGCAGCTTGTGGCAGGGGGCGCGGAACACTGAAGCTTTCTTT.